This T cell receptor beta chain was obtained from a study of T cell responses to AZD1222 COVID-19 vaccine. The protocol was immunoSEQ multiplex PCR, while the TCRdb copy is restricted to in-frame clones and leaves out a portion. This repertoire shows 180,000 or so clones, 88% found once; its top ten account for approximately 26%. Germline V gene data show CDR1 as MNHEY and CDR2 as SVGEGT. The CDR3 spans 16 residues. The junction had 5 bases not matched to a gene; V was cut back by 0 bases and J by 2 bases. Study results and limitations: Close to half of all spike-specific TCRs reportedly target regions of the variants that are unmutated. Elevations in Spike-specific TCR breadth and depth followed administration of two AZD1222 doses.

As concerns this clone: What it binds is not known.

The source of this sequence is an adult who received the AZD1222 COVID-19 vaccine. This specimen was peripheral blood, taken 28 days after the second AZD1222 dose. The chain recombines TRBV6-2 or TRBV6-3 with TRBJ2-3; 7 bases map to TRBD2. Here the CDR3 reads CASSYSPSGPTDTQYF. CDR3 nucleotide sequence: TGTGCCAGCAGTTACTCTCCTAGCGGTCCCACAGATACGCAGTATTTT.